These T cell receptor beta chains were read from a single sample in a study of T cell responses to AZD1222 COVID-19 vaccine. Clones were read by immunoSEQ multiplex PCR, and TCRdb kept only the in-frame ones, dropping some. The sample lists approximately 110,000 clones; nearly 90% were seen once. The sample consisted of peripheral blood, taken 28 days after the second AZD1222 dose. The receptors here all came from an adult who received the AZD1222 COVID-19 vaccine. The conserved cysteine and the conserved F or W are not part of the CDR3 here. Each record gives: V gene, CDR3 length, J gene, CDR3 protein.

>TRBV19|12|TRBJ2-5
ASSSNGAQETQY
>TRBV6-2/TRBV6-3|13|TRBJ1-1
ASSYSGRSGTEAF
>TRBV14|14|TRBJ2-5
ASSRGLAVREETQY
>TRBV7-9|11|TRBJ1-1
ASSLRGNTEAF
>TRBV14|9|TRBJ2-3
ATYLMTTQY
>TRBV21-1|15|TRBJ1-4
ASNIEQGEFTNEKLF
>TRBV19|14|TRBJ1-2
ASSISGTSSSYGYT
>TRBV5-1|16|TRBJ2-2
ASIDWTGGTSNTGELF
>TRBV2|15|TRBJ2-7
ASSDPSTWEQSYEQY
>TRBV7-2|14|TRBJ2-3
ASRLEGLAGLGTQY
>TRBV5-1|12|TRBJ1-2
ASSLGGRAYGYT
>TRBV7-9|14|TRBJ2-3
ASRGGDKVPPDTQY
>TRBV30|12|TRBJ1-2
AWREQGAQYGYT
>TRBV27|14|TRBJ2-2
ASSLQTTGNTGELF
>TRBV7-9|12|TRBJ1-2
ASSSLGVDYGYT
>TRBV19|12|TRBJ1-2
ASSIRRTNYGYT
>TRBV10-3|11|TRBJ1-3
AITRTDGNTIY
>TRBV18|11|TRBJ1-4
ASARQGDEKLF
>TRBV9|15|TRBJ2-1
ASSRLAESSSYNEQF
>TRBV2|12|TRBJ2-7
ASSIQLAGYEQY
>TRBV4-1|11|TRBJ1-2
ASSQDISLGYT
>TRBV27|13|TRBJ1-6
ASSRQGARNSPLH
>TRBV5-1|11|TRBJ2-7
ASSLGGLYEQY
>TRBV30|13|TRBJ1-3
AWSGEALSGNTIY
>TRBV6-5|14|TRBJ2-1
ASSYSGTGGYNEQF
>TRBV4-2|15|TRBJ1-4
ASSPPFSGTGMEKLF
>TRBV5-6|11|TRBJ2-1
ASRGFEYNEQF
>TRBV6-5|12|TRBJ2-3
ASSSPRKSDTQY
>TRBV21-1|15|TRBJ1-3
ASSKIRRFHSGNTIY
>TRBV29-1|8|TRBJ2-2
SVSTGELF
>TRBV11-2|12|TRBJ2-7
ASSVSGPSYEQY
>TRBV2|11|TRBJ2-5
ASIEGRQETQY
>TRBV11-1|10|TRBJ2-5
ASSLQGETQY
>TRBV15|13|TRBJ2-5
ATTSFSGRKETQY
>TRBV28|12|TRBJ1-2
ASNHLTANYGYT
>TRBV7-7|13|TRBJ2-5
ASSPGAGKVQTQY
>TRBV7-2|12|TRBJ2-7
ASSWRAVTYEQY
>TRBV5-1|13|TRBJ2-1
ASSTGLGYGNEQF
>TRBV6-1|11|TRBJ1-2
ASSEAGSYGYT
>TRBV11-2|12|TRBJ2-1
ASSTGLASNEQF
>TRBV5-4|16|TRBJ2-3
ASSLDPSGRAGTDTQY
>TRBV7-2|12|TRBJ2-7
ASSLGEGGLEQY
>TRBV30|12|TRBJ1-5
AWSAKGGNQPQH
>TRBV11-2|10|TRBJ1-2
ASSQRNYGYT
>TRBV5-1|13|TRBJ2-1
ASSLAEAGVNEQF
>TRBV19|11|TRBJ1-1
ASRELTDTEAF
>TRBV27|15|TRBJ1-4
ASSKTGASTRQEKLF
>TRBV6-2/TRBV6-3|9|TRBJ2-7
ASSWGREQY
>TRBV6-1|16|TRBJ2-2
ASSEAVAGMANTGELF